These 9 T cell receptor beta chains came from one sample sequenced in a study of Ad26.COV2.S vaccination and SARS-CoV-2 variants. Produced via immunoSEQ multiplex PCR; TCRdb's table is partial and in-frame only. The sample has about 400,000 clones, around 89% seen once; the top ten hold 1.5% to 2%. The sample's treatment: around 19 received Ad26.COV2.S at low or high dose, single or two shots; five or six received placebo; per-sample allocation not given. Day 63 following the first vaccine or placebo injection was when the samples were taken. The sample here was peripheral blood, taken in a trial of Ad26.COV2.S vaccine versus placebo. The source is a person between 18 and 60 years old who received the Ad26.COV2.S COVID-19 vaccine or a placebo.

This sequence joins TRBV7-9 and TRBJ2-7, with no clear D. V lost 4 bases, J lost 5 bases, and 15 bases lay in between. Per the germline V gene, CDR1 is SEHNR and CDR2 is FQNEAQ (reference sequence). CDR3 length equals 14 residues. Here the CDR3 DNA reads TGTGCCAGCAGCTACCCGGCCCCACCCGACGAGCAGTACTTC. Protein: CASSYPAPPDEQYF.

This sequence joins TRBV19 and TRBJ2-7, with TRBD2 matching over 11 bases. The germline CDR1 and CDR2 sequences are LNHDA and SQIVND (reference sequence). This CDR3 spans 15 amino acids. With V trimmed by 3 bases and J by 6 bases, 7 bases remained unmatched. The CDR3 loop is CASSIRVLAGGEQYF. In DNA form, the CDR3 reads TGTGCCAGTAGTATTCGTGTCCTAGCGGGAGGCGAGCAGTACTTC.

On this clone itself: At the DNA level, this CDR3 is encoded by other sequences in the same sample as well. V and J are TRBV19 and TRBJ1-5; D might be TRBD1 (5 bases). V was shortened by 1 base and J by 2 bases, with 6 bases between the two germline ends. CDR3 length: 14 amino acids. From germline, CDR1 is LNHDA and CDR2 SQIVND (reference sequence). DNA of the CDR3: TGTGCCAGTAGTATAGCCAGGGGCAATCAGCCCCAGCATTTT. As protein: CASSIARGNQPQHF.

The rearrangement links TRBV15 to TRBJ2-1; 10 nucleotides match TRBD2. The CDR3 is made up of 15 amino acids. J gave up 10 bases and V 0 bases, and 6 bases lay outside the gene matches. Germline V gene lookup returns CDR1 LNHNV and CDR2 YYDKDF (reference sequence). The chain's CDR3 is CATSREASGSFEQFF. The DNA for the CDR3 is TGTGCCACCAGCAGAGAGGCTAGCGGGAGTTTCGAGCAGTTCTTC.

The chain recombines TRBV24-1 with TRBJ2-2, with 7 bases aligning to TRBD2. The CDR3 consists of 18 residues. J was trimmed by 6 bases and V by 4 bases; bases with no gene match: 16. The germline V gene encodes CDR1 KGHDR and CDR2 SFDVKD. CDR3 coding DNA: TGTGCCACCAGTGAACAAACTCCCCGCGGGAGAACGGCCGGGGAGCTGTTTTTT. It specifies CATSEQTPRGRTAGELFF.

The V and J genes are TRBV5-1 and TRBJ2-7, with TRBD2 matching over 8 bases. The length of the CDR3 is 15 residues. V lost 4 bases to trimming and J lost 3 bases; unmatched junction nucleotides: 9. Germline values: CDR1 SGHRS, CDR2 YFSETQ. CDR3: CASSTSGSPLYEQYF. DNA of the CDR3: TGCGCCAGCAGCACCAGCGGGAGCCCACTCTACGAGCAGTACTTC.

V and J are TRBV6-5 and TRBJ2-1; 8 nucleotides match TRBD2. Germline V gene lookup returns CDR1 MNHEY and CDR2 SVGAGI. CDR3 length equals 14 residues. The V gene end was trimmed by 8 bases and the J gene end by 8 bases; junction bases not matched to a gene: 11. The CDR3 DNA reads TGTGCCAGCGTGAGGGCGGGAGGCGGGTATGAGCAGTTCTTC. This translates into CASVRAGGGYEQFF.

J is TRBJ1-2 and V is TRBV30; 7 bases line up with TRBD1. Germline V gene data show CDR1 as GTSNPN and CDR2 as SVGIG (reference sequence). The CDR3 extends over 13 amino acids. Trimming cost V 0 bases and J 6 bases; bases outside gene matches: 4. The DNA of the CDR3 is TGTGCCTGGAGTGTGACAGGGATCGATGGCTACACCTTC. Translating gives CAWSVTGIDGYTF.

The V and J genes are TRBV5-1 and TRBJ2-2; 9 nucleotides align to TRBD2. Germline V gene sequence: CDR1 SGHRS, CDR2 YFSETQ. The CDR3 is 16 amino acids. V lost 4 bases to trimming and J lost 0 bases; unmatched junction nucleotides: 4. The CDR3 here is CASSPGLAANTGELFF. CDR3 in DNA: TGCGCCAGCAGCCCGGGACTAGCAGCGAACACCGGGGAGCTGTTTTTT.